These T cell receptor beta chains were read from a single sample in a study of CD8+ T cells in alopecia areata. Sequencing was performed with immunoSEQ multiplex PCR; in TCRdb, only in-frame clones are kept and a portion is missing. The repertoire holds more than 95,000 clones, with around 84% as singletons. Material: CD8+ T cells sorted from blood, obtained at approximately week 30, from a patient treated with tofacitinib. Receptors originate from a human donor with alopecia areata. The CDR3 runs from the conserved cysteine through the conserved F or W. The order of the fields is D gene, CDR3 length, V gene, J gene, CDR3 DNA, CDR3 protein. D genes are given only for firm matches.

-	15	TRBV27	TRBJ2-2	TGTGCCAGCAGATCGATTGGGGGGAACACCGGGGAGCTGTTTTTT	CASRSIGGNTGELFF
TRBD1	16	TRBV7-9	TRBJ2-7	TGTGCCAGCAGCTTACAAACAGGGGAATTAACCTACGAGCAGTACTTC	CASSLQTGELTYEQYF
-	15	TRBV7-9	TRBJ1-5	TGTGCCAGCAGCCATACCGACAGAGACGACCAGCCCCAGCATTTT	CASSHTDRDDQPQHF
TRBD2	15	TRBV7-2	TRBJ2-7	TGTGCCAGCAGCTTGGCGACGGGGGAGGGCTACGAGCAGTACTTC	CASSLATGEGYEQYF
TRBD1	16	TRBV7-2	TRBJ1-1	TGTGCCAGCAGCTTACCAGGGGGGAACCTGAACACTGAAGCTTTCTTT	CASSLPGGNLNTEAFF
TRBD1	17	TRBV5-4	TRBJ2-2	TGTGCCAGCAGCTTGGGGACAGGTAACGCGAACACCGGGGAGCTGTTTTTT	CASSLGTGNANTGELFF
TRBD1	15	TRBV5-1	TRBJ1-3	TGCGCCAGCAGCTTGGAAGGGGGCCCTGGAAACACCATATATTTT	CASSLEGGPGNTIYF
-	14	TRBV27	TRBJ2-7	TGTGCCAGCAGTTTATACGGAAACTCCTACGAGCAGTACTTC	CASSLYGNSYEQYF
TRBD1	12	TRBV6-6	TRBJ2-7	TGTGCCAGCACCAATGACAGGGGGGAATGGTACTTC	CASTNDRGEWYF
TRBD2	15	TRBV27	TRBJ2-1	TGTGCCAGCAGTTTATCGCTAGCGGGGGGAGCTGAGCAGTTCTTC	CASSLSLAGGAEQFF
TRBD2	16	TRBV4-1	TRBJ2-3	TGCGCCAGCAGCCAAGCAGGGACTAGCGGCACAGATACGCAGTATTTT	CASSQAGTSGTDTQYF
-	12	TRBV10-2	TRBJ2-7	TGCGCCAGCAGGGAAGCGGGTTACGAGCAGTACTTC	CASREAGYEQYF
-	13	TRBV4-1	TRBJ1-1	TGCGCCAGCAGCCAAGAGATGAACACTGAAGCTTTCTTT	CASSQEMNTEAFF
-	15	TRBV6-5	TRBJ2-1	TGTGCCAGCAGTACATTGGGACTCCTCCACAATGAGCAGTTCTTC	CASSTLGLLHNEQFF
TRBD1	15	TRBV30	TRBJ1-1	TGTGCCTGGACCGAGGGTTCACAGGGGTCCGCTGAAGCTTTCTTT	CAWTEGSQGSAEAFF
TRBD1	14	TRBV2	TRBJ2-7	TGTGCCAGCAAAGGGGACAGGTACTCCTACGAGCAGTACTTC	CASKGDRYSYEQYF
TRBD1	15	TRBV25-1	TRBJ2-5	TGTGCCAGCAGTGAAAGGGACAGGGGGTCGGAGACCCAGTACTTC	CASSERDRGSETQYF
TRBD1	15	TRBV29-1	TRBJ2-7	TGCAGCGTTGAGGGAAGGACAGGGGCCTCCTACGAGCAGTACTTC	CSVEGRTGASYEQYF